This T cell receptor beta chain emerged from a study of cytomegalovirus exposure and HLA in healthy donors. Study findings and constraints: Specificity of a few CMV-associated chains for CMV antigens was verified in vitro. 150 to 200 TCR beta chains were listed as cytomegalovirus-associated. Later, an analysis found that TCR clusters from the first cohort tended to co-occur in the 90 to 150 validation repertoires.

The J segment lost 2 bases and the V segment lost 8 bases, leaving 6 bases of the junction unmatched. The CDR3 is 15 amino acids. In germline, CDR1 is SNHLY, CDR2 FYNNEI. In regard to this clone: Its target is unknown.

Method: immunoSEQ multiplex PCR; TCRdb's copy keeps in-frame clones and lacks some. Of under 200,000 clones listed, approximately 86% were seen once; the top ten hold approximately 2%. The origin of this receptor is a young woman in good health and CMV-seronegative. Sequenced material: PBMCs. The chain has TRBV2 and TRBJ2-6; 7 positions agree with TRBD1. Here the CDR3 reads CASLWDSPGANVLTF. The CDR3 DNA is TGTGCCAGCCTTTGGGACAGTCCTGGGGCCAACGTCCTGACTTTC.